Listed here are 8 T cell receptor beta chains from one sample, sequenced in a study of T-cell memory formation after mild COVID-19. TCRdb re-analysed the 5' RACE reads in MiXCR, keeping a single row per CDR3 protein. Of about 110,000 distinct CDR3 sequences in the sample, roughly a sixth were seen once. The specimen was PBMCs or a T cell subset sorted from them (not recorded which). The source of these receptors is a man aged 18 to 30 who had mild COVID-19 (a few samples of this study predate the infection). Cell type and time point are not known.

In this sample, this clonotype turned up a few times. This sequence joins TRBV6-5 and TRBJ2-3; 7 nucleotides align to TRBD2. CDR3 length: 14 amino acids. From germline, CDR1 is MNHEY and CDR2 SVGAGI. The junction had 7 bases not matched to a gene; V was cut back by 6 bases and J by 4 bases. CDR3 sequence reads: CASSPLGGADTQYF. The CDR3, as DNA: TGTGCCAGCAGCCCCCTGGGGGGGGCAGATACGCAGTATTTT.

The rearrangement uses TRBV5-1 and TRBJ2-3, with 10 bases fitting TRBD2. Germline CDR1 SGHRS, CDR2 YFSETQ. The CDR3 has 14 residues. With 0 bases clipped from V and 7 bases from J, the junction kept 2 bases outside the gene matches. The CDR3 DNA reads TGCGCCAGCAGCTTGGAACTAGCGGGGAATACGCAGTATTTT. This encodes CASSLELAGNTQYF.

This clonotype was seen a handful of times. The gene calls are TRBV5-1 and TRBJ2-3; D is ambiguous. CDR3 size: 15 residues. V dropped 0 bases and J dropped 0 bases, with 8 bases sitting between them. Per the germline V gene, CDR1 is SGHRS and CDR2 is YFSETQ. The CDR3 region has the DNA TGCGCCAGCAGCTTGGCCGTCGGGAGCACAGATACGCAGTATTTT. It is translated as CASSLAVGSTDTQYF.

V gene TRBV4-3 combines with J gene TRBJ2-7; D may be TRBD1 (8 bases). Germline V lookup: CDR1 LGHNA, CDR2 YSLEER. Deletions cut 0 bases from V and 3 bases from J, with 15 bases between. CDR3 size: 16 residues. CDR3 DNA sequence: TGCGCCAGCAGCCAAGATGCGGGGGACAGGTTCTACGAGCAGTACTTC. Translated, it gives CASSQDAGDRFYEQYF.

The chain combines TRBV24-1 with TRBJ1-1; perhaps TRBD1 as D (5 bases). The length of the CDR3 is 12 residues. V lost 4 bases, J lost 3 bases, and 5 bases lay in between. Germline loops: CDR1 KGHDR, CDR2 SFDVKD. The CDR3 sequence is CATSDRDTEAFF. The DNA of the CDR3 is TGTGCCACCAGTGACAGGGACACTGAAGCTTTCTTT.

A few counts support this clonotype. V usage is TRBV7-3 and J usage is TRBJ2-1; D gene unclear. The V gene's germline CDR1 is SGHTA and CDR2 FQGTGA. V was pared by 2 bases and J by 6 bases, with 11 bases between. The CDR3 is 14 amino acids. As DNA, the CDR3 is TGTGCCAGCAGCTTAGGCAGGTGGGGCAATGAGCAGTTCTTC. It is translated as CASSLGRWGNEQFF.

V and J are TRBV7-2 and TRBJ2-7, with 7 positions matching TRBD1. The CDR3 is made up of 14 amino acids. With 5 bases clipped from V and 3 bases from J, the junction kept 7 bases outside the gene matches. CDR1 and CDR2 (germline): SGHTA, FQGNSA. The CDR3 is CASSPRGQIYEQYF. The CDR3 coding sequence is TGTGCCAGCAGCCCGAGGGGACAGATCTACGAGCAGTACTTC.

This sequence joins TRBV6-1 and TRBJ1-2; D is uncertain. This CDR3 contains 14 residues. The germline V and J ends were trimmed by 0 bases and 4 bases, with 9 bases remaining between them. Per the germline V gene, CDR1 is MNHNS and CDR2 is SASEGT. The CDR3 loop is CASSEAPVVYGYTF. In DNA form, the CDR3 reads TGTGCCAGCAGTGAAGCGCCGGTAGTCTATGGCTACACCTTC.